Below, one TCR beta chain is given with its context. The data derive from a study of T cell changes during pregnancy in multiple sclerosis. The CDR3 totals 15 residues. Germline V lookup: CDR1 SGHTS, CDR2 YDEGEE. The ends were cut back, 1 base at V and 1 base at J, with 11 bases in the middle. Clones were read by immunoSEQ multiplex PCR, and TCRdb kept only the in-frame ones, dropping some. The table lists approximately 82,000 clones, 75% to 95% of them singletons. Sequenced here: CD4+ T cells from peripheral blood mononuclear cells, sampled in the second trimester of pregnancy. This clonotype was obtained from a female donor with multiple sclerosis, enrolled in a pregnancy study. V usage is TRBV5-8 and J usage is TRBJ2-5; D gene unclear. This CDR3 reads CASSLSIRSQETQYF. DNA for the CDR3: TGTGCCAGCAGCTTGTCTATCAGGTCCCAAGAGACCCAGTACTTC.